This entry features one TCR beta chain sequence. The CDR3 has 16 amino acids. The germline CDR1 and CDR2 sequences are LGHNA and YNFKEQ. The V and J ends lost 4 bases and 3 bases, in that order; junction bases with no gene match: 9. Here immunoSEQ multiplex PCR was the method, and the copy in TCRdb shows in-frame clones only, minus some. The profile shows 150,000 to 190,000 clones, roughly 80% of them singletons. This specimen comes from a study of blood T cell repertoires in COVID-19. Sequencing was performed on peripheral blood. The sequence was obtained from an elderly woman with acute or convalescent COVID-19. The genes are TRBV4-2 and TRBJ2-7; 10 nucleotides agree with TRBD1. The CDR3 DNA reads TGTGCCAGCAGCCCTAACACCGGGACAGGGGACTACGAGCAGTACTTC. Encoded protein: CASSPNTGTGDYEQYF.